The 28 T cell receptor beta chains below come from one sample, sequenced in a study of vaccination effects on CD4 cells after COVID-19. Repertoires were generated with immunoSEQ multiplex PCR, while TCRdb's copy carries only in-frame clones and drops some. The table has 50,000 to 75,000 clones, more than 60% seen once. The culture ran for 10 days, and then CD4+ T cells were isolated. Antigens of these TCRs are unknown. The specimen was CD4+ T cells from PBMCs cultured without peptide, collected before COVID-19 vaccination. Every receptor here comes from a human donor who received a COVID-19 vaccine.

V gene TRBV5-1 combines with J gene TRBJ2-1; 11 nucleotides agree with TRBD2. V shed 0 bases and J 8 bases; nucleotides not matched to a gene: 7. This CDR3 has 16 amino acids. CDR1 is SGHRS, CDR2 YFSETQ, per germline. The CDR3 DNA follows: TGCGCCAGCAGCTTGGCTAGCGGGGGGTTTTTGTATGAGCAGTTCTTC. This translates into CASSLASGGFLYEQFF. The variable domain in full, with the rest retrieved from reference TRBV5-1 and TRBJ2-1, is KAGVTQTPRYLIKTRGQQVTLSCSPISGHRSVSWYQQTPGQGLQFLFEYFSETQRNKGNFPGRFSGRQFSNSRSEMNVSTLELGDSALYLCASSLASGGFLYEQFFGPGTRLTVL.

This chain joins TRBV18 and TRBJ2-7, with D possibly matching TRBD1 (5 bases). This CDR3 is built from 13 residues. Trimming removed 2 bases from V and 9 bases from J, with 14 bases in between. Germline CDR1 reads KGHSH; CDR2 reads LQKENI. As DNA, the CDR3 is TGTGCCAGCTCACCAGGAAGCAGGGATGGGCAGTACGTC. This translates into CASSPGSRDGQYV.

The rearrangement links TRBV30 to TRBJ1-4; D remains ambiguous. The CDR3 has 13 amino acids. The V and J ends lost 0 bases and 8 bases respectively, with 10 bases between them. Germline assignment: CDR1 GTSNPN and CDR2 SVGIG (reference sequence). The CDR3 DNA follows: TGTGCCTGGAGTGTTCAGGTTGGCGAAAAACTGTTTTTT. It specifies CAWSVQVGEKLFF.

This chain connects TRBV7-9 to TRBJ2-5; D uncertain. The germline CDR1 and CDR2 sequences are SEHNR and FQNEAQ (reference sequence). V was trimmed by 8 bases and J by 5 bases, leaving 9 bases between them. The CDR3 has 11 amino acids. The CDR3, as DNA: TGTGCCAGCGGGAAAGTGGAGACCCAGTACTTC. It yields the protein CASGKVETQYF.

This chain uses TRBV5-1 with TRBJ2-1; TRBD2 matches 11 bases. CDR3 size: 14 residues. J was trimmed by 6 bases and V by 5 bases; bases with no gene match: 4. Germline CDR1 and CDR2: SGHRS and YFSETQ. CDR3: CASSRLAGGNEQFF. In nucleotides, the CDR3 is TGCGCCAGCAGTCGGCTAGCGGGGGGCAATGAGCAGTTCTTC.

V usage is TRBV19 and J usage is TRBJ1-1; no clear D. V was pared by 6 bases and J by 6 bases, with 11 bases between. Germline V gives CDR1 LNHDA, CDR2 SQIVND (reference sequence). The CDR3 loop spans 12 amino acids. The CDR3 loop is CASRAYGAEAFF. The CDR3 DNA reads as TGTGCCAGTAGAGCCTATGGAGCTGAAGCTTTCTTT.

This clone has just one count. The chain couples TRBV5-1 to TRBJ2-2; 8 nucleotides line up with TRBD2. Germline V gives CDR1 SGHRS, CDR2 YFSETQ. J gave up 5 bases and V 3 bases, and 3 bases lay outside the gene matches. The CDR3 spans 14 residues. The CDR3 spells CASSYLAGTGELFF. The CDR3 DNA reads TGCGCCAGCAGCTATTTAGCGGGGACCGGGGAGCTGTTTTTT.

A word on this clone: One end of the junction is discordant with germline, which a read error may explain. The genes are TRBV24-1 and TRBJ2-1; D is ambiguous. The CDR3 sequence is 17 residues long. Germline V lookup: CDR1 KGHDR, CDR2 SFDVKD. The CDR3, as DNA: TGTGCCACCAGTGATCCCCGTGCCGGACGTTTCTACAATAAGCAGTTCTTC. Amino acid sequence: CATSDPRAGRFYNKQFF.

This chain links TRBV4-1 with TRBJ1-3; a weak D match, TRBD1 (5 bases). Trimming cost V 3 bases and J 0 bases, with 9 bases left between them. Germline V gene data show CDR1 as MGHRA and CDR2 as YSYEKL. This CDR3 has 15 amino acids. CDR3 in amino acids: CASSQGTVSGNTIYF. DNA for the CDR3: TGCGCCAGCAGCCAGGGGACGGTCTCTGGAAACACCATATATTTT.

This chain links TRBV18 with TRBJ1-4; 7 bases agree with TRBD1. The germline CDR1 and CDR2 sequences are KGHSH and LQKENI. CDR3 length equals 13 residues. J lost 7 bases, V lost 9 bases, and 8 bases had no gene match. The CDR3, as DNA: TGTGCCAGTCAACCCGGACAGGTTGAAAAACTGTTTTTT. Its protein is CASQPGQVEKLFF.

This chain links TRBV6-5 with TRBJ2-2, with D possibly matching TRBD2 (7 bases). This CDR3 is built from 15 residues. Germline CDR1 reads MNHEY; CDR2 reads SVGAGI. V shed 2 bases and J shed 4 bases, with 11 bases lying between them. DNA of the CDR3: TGTGCCAGCAGTTACGAGGGGGGGACCACCGGGGAGCTGTTTTTT. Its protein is CASSYEGGTTGELFF.

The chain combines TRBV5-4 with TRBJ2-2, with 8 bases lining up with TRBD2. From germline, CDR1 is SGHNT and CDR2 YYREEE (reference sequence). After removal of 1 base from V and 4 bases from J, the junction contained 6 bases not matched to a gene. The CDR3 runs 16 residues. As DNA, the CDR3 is TGTGCCAGCAGCTTGCCCGGGGGGGCCGGCACCGGGGAGCTGTTTTTT. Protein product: CASSLPGGAGTGELFF.

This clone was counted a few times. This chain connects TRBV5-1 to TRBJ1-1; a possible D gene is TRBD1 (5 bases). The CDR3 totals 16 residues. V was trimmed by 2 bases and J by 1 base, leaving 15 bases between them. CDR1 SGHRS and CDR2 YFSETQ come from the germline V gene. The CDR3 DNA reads TGCGCCAGCAGCTTAGCGGGACTGCCCCAGAACACTGAAGCTTTCTTT. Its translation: CASSLAGLPQNTEAFF.

The CDR3 nucleotides read TGTGCCAGCAGCTTGGCGGGACAGAGGGCGGATACGCAGTATTTT. Translated, it gives CASSLAGQRADTQYF. The gene calls are TRBV5-8 and TRBJ2-3; 7 bases align to TRBD1. The CDR3 contains 15 residues. Trimming removed 0 bases from V and 6 bases from J; junction bases left unmatched: 7. Germline CDR1 is SGHTS and CDR2 is YDEGEE.

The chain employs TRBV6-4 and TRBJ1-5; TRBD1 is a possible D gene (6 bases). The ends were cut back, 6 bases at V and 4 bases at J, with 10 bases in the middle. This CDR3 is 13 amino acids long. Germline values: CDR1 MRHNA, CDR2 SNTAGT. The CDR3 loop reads CASSQTGNQPQHF. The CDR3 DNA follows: TGTGCCAGCAGCCAAACAGGGAATCAGCCCCAGCATTTT.

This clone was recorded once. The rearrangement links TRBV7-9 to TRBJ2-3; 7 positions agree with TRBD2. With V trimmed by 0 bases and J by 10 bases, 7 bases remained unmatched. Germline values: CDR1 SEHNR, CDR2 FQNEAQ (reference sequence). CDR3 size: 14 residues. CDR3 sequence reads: CASSLALGLLSQYF. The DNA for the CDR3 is TGTGCCAGCAGCTTAGCGCTGGGACTACTGTCGCAGTATTTT.

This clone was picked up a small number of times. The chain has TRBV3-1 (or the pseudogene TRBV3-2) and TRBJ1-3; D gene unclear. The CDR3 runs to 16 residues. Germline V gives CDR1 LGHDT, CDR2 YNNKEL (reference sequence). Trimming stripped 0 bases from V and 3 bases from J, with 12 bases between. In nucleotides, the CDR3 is TGTGCCAGCAGCCAAGAGGTGATGCAGGTTGGAAACACCATATATTTT. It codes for CASSQEVMQVGNTIYF.

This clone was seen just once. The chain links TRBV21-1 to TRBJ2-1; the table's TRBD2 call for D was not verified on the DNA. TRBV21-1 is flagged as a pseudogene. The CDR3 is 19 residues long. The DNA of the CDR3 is TGTGCCAGCAGCAAAGAGGGGGATTGTTGCGGGGGGGGCTTCAATGAGCAGTTCTTC. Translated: CASSKEGDCCGGGFNEQFF.

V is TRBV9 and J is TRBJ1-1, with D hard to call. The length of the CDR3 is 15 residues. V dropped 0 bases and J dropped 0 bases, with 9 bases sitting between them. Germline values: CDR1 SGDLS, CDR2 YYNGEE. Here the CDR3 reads CASSVVEVVNTEAFF. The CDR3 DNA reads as TGTGCCAGCAGCGTAGTTGAGGTGGTGAACACTGAAGCTTTCTTT. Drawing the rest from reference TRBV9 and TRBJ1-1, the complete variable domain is DSGVTQTPKHLITATGQRVTLRCSPRSGDLSVYWYQQSLDQGLQFLIQYYNGEERAKGNILERFSAQQFPDLHSELNLSSLELGDSALYFCASSVVEVVNTEAFFGQGTRLTVV.

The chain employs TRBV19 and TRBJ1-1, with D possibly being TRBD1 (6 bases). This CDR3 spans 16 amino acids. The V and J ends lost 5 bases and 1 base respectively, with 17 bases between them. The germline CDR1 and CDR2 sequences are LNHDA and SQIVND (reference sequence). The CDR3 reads CASSPPGGRKNTEAFF. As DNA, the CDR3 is TGTGCCAGTAGTCCCCCCGGGGGGCGAAAGAACACTGAAGCTTTCTTT.

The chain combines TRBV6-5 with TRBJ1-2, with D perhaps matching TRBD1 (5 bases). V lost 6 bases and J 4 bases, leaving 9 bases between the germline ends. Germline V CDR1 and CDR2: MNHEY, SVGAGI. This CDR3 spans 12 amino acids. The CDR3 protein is CASRAGFYGYTF. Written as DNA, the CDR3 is TGTGCCAGCAGAGCAGGGTTCTATGGCTACACCTTC.

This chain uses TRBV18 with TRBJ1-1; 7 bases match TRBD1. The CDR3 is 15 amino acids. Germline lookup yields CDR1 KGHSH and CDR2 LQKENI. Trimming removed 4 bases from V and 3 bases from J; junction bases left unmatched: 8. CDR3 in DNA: TGTGCCAGCTCACTTACAGGGGCCGCGGACACTGAAGCTTTCTTT. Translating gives CASSLTGAADTEAFF.

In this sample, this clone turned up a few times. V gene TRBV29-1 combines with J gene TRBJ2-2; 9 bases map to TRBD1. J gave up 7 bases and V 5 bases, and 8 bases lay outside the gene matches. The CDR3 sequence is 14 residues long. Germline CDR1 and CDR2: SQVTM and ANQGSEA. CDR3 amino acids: CSVSRDRAVGELFF. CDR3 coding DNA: TGCAGCGTTTCCCGGGACAGGGCAGTCGGGGAGCTGTTTTTT.

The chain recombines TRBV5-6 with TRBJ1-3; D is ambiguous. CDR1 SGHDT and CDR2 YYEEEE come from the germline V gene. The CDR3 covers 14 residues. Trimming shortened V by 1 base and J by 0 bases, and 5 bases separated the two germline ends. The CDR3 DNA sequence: TGTGCCAGCAGCTTGCAGAGCTCTGGAAACACCATATATTTT. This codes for CASSLQSSGNTIYF.

CDR3 coding DNA: TGTGCCAGCAGCCCCCATCAGGGAGACTATGGCTACACCTTC. Protein sequence: CASSPHQGDYGYTF. The J gene is TRBJ1-2, the V gene TRBV7-3, with D possibly matching TRBD1 (5 bases). Trimming removed 5 bases from V and 3 bases from J, with 13 bases in between. CDR1 is SGHTA and CDR2 is FQGTGA in the germline V gene. The length of the CDR3 is 14 residues. The complete variable domain, with remaining parts taken from reference TRBV7-3 and TRBJ1-2, reads GAGVSQTPSNKVTEKGKYVELRCDPISGHTALYWYRQSLGQGPEFLIYFQGTGAADDSGLPNDRFFAVRPEGSVSTLKIQRTERGDSAVYLCASSPHQGDYGYTFGSGTRLTVV.

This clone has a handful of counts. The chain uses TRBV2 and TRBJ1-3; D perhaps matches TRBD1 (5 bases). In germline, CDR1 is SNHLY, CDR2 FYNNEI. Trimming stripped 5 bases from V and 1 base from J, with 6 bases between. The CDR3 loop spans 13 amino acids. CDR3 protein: CASSWGSGNTIYF. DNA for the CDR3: TGTGCCAGCAGTTGGGGGTCTGGAAACACCATATATTTT. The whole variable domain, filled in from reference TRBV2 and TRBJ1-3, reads EPEVTQTPSHQVTQMGQEVILRCVPISNHLYFYWYRQILGQKVEFLVSFYNNEISEKSEIFDDQFSVERPDGSNFTLKIRSTKLEDSAMYFCASSWGSGNTIYFGEGSWLTVV.

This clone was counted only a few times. The CDR3, as DNA: TGTGCCAGCAGTTACTATATGACAGGGACCGGGGAGCTGTTTTTT. Translating gives CASSYYMTGTGELFF. This rearrangement joins TRBV6-6 to TRBJ2-2; 7 bases match TRBD1. CDR1 MNHNY and CDR2 SVGAGI come from the germline V gene (reference sequence). Trimming removed 1 base from V and 5 bases from J; junction bases left unmatched: 4. This CDR3 spans 15 amino acids.

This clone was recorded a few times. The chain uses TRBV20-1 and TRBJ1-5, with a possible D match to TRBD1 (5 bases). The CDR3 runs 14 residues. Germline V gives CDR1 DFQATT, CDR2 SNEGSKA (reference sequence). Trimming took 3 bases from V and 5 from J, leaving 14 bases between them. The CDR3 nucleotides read TGCAGTGCTAGTGGGGGAAAGTGGTATCAGCCCCAGCATTTT. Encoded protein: CSASGGKWYQPQHF.